The rows below give T cell receptor beta chains drawn from one sample of a study of T cell responses to AZD1222 COVID-19 vaccine. Repertoires were generated with immunoSEQ multiplex PCR, while TCRdb's copy carries only in-frame clones and drops some. In the table there are fewer than 200,000 clones, about nine tenths of which are singletons. This material consisted of peripheral blood, taken on day 0 of AZD1222 vaccination. These receptors all stem from an adult in good health. CDR3s include the opening cysteine and the closing phenylalanine or tryptophan. Fields, in order: J gene, V gene, clone size, D gene, CDR3 DNA, CDR3 protein. The D gene is left open where the match is weak. The listing skips clone size in some rows; elsewhere it reads once, few, many or a size class.

J gene: TRBJ2-3; V gene: TRBV6-1; clone size: .; D gene: .; CDR3 DNA: TGTGCCAGCAGTGAATTAGCAGTAGATACGCAGTATTTT; CDR3 protein: CASSELAVDTQYF
J gene: TRBJ2-1; V gene: TRBV18; clone size: once; D gene: TRBD2; CDR3 DNA: TGTGCCAGCTCAGCGGGACTAGCGGGAAACTGGAATGAGCAGTTCTTC; CDR3 protein: CASSAGLAGNWNEQFF
J gene: TRBJ1-1; V gene: TRBV27; clone size: .; D gene: .; CDR3 DNA: TGTGCCAGCAGCCACCTGGGTGAAGCTTTCTTT; CDR3 protein: CASSHLGEAFF
J gene: TRBJ1-5; V gene: TRBV20-1; clone size: .; D gene: .; CDR3 DNA: TGCAGTGCTAGTCGGATAAGGGACGGTAGCAATCAGCCCCAGCATTTT; CDR3 protein: CSASRIRDGSNQPQHF
J gene: TRBJ1-4; V gene: TRBV5-1; clone size: .; D gene: .; CDR3 DNA: TGCGCCAGCAGCTTGGATGGGGCCCCAACTAATGAAAAACTGTTTTTT; CDR3 protein: CASSLDGAPTNEKLFF
J gene: TRBJ1-2; V gene: TRBV4-3; clone size: .; D gene: TRBD1; CDR3 DNA: TGCGCCAGCAGCCAAGAAAGACAGGGTGAGGGCTATGGCTACACCTTC; CDR3 protein: CASSQERQGEGYGYTF
J gene: TRBJ1-2; V gene: TRBV5-1; clone size: .; D gene: .; CDR3 DNA: TGCGCCAGCAGCTACGACAGCGACTATGGCTACACCTTC; CDR3 protein: CASSYDSDYGYTF
J gene: TRBJ2-3; V gene: TRBV28; clone size: .; D gene: .; CDR3 DNA: TGTGCCAGCAGCCCACACTTCCCAGCGGCTAGCACAGATACGCAGTATTTT; CDR3 protein: CASSPHFPAASTDTQYF
J gene: TRBJ2-1; V gene: TRBV24-1; clone size: .; D gene: .; CDR3 DNA: TGTGCCACCAGTAGGGGGGGAGAGCAGTTCTTC; CDR3 protein: CATSRGGEQFF
J gene: TRBJ2-3; V gene: TRBV7-3; clone size: .; D gene: .; CDR3 DNA: TGTGCCAGCAGCCCGGTGGGTCCTAATACGCAGTATTTT; CDR3 protein: CASSPVGPNTQYF
J gene: TRBJ1-5; V gene: TRBV7-3; clone size: .; D gene: .; CDR3 DNA: TGTGCCAGCAGCCACGACAGTAGCAATCAGCCCCAGCATTTT; CDR3 protein: CASSHDSSNQPQHF
J gene: TRBJ1-6; V gene: TRBV19; clone size: .; D gene: .; CDR3 DNA: TGTGCCAGTAGTATGAGGTTCAGCTCCTATAATTCACCCCTCCACTTT; CDR3 protein: CASSMRFSSYNSPLHF
J gene: TRBJ1-6; V gene: TRBV3-1/TRBV3-2; clone size: .; D gene: .; CDR3 DNA: TGTGCCAGCAGCATTACCCGACAGGTCAGGTTCGTACCCCTCCACTTT; CDR3 protein: CASSITRQVRFVPLHF
J gene: TRBJ2-1; V gene: TRBV19; clone size: .; D gene: TRBD1; CDR3 DNA: TGTGCCAGTAGTAATCTGATAGGGACAGGGAGTTTCAATGAGCAGTTCTTC; CDR3 protein: CASSNLIGTGSFNEQFF
J gene: TRBJ2-6; V gene: TRBV5-4; clone size: .; D gene: .; CDR3 DNA: TGTGCCAGCAGCGGGCAGGGTACTGGGGCCAACGTCCTGACTTTC; CDR3 protein: CASSGQGTGANVLTF
J gene: TRBJ1-4; V gene: TRBV21-1; clone size: .; D gene: .; CDR3 DNA: TGTGCCAGCAGCAAAGAAGTGGGTAGGGGACAGAGTAATGAAAAACTGTTTTTT; CDR3 protein: CASSKEVGRGQSNEKLFF
J gene: TRBJ2-5; V gene: TRBV4-2; clone size: .; D gene: TRBD1; CDR3 DNA: TGTGCCAGCAGCCAAGAAGGGCAGGGGGCTTTGGAGACCCAGTACTTC; CDR3 protein: CASSQEGQGALETQYF
J gene: TRBJ2-7; V gene: TRBV3-1/TRBV3-2; clone size: .; D gene: TRBD2; CDR3 DNA: TGTGCCAGCAGCCAAAAGAACAAGGGACTAGCGGGGGGGCGCTCCTACGAGCAGTACTTC; CDR3 protein: CASSQKNKGLAGGRSYEQYF
J gene: TRBJ2-2; V gene: TRBV2; clone size: .; D gene: .; CDR3 DNA: TGTGCCAGCGACCGGGACGCCAACACCGGGGAGCTGTTTTTT; CDR3 protein: CASDRDANTGELFF
J gene: TRBJ2-7; V gene: TRBV19; clone size: .; D gene: TRBD1; CDR3 DNA: TGTGCCAGTAGCCCGACAGGGGCTAGCTCCTACGAGCAGTACTTC; CDR3 protein: CASSPTGASSYEQYF
J gene: TRBJ2-2; V gene: TRBV19; clone size: .; D gene: .; CDR3 DNA: TGTGCCAGTAGTATAGTTAAGACTCTGGTCACCGGGGAGCTGTTTTTT; CDR3 protein: CASSIVKTLVTGELFF
J gene: TRBJ2-3; V gene: TRBV14; clone size: few; D gene: .; CDR3 DNA: TGTGCCAGCAGCCAAATTACAGATACGCAGTATTTT; CDR3 protein: CASSQITDTQYF
J gene: TRBJ1-2; V gene: TRBV6-2/TRBV6-3; clone size: .; D gene: .; CDR3 DNA: TGTGCCAGCAGTTACTCTTTAGGAGGCTACACCTTC; CDR3 protein: CASSYSLGGYTF
J gene: TRBJ2-1; V gene: TRBV6-5; clone size: .; D gene: .; CDR3 DNA: TGTGCCAGCAGTCCAACTAGGTGGGAGTCATATGAGCAGTTCTTC; CDR3 protein: CASSPTRWESYEQFF
J gene: TRBJ1-5; V gene: TRBV18; clone size: .; D gene: .; CDR3 DNA: TGTGCCAGCTCACCCGCCACCAATCAGCCCCAGCATTTT; CDR3 protein: CASSPATNQPQHF
J gene: TRBJ1-4; V gene: TRBV14; clone size: .; D gene: .; CDR3 DNA: TGTGCCAGCAGCCATAACGGCCTTGGAAAACTGTTTTTT; CDR3 protein: CASSHNGLGKLFF
J gene: TRBJ2-5; V gene: TRBV6-5; clone size: .; D gene: .; CDR3 DNA: TGTGCCAGCAGTCCCCTCGTAGGGGAGACCCAGTACTTC; CDR3 protein: CASSPLVGETQYF
J gene: TRBJ2-7; V gene: TRBV7-2; clone size: .; D gene: TRBD1; CDR3 DNA: TGTGCCAGCAGCGGACGGGACAGTTCCTACGAGCAGTACTTC; CDR3 protein: CASSGRDSSYEQYF
J gene: TRBJ2-1; V gene: TRBV27; clone size: .; D gene: .; CDR3 DNA: TGTGCCACCGCGGCGGAAATTAACAATGAGCAGTTCTTC; CDR3 protein: CATAAEINNEQFF
J gene: TRBJ2-1; V gene: TRBV19; clone size: .; D gene: .; CDR3 DNA: TGTGCCAGTAGTGTCCGGGACATGGTTTTGGCGCAGTTCTTC; CDR3 protein: CASSVRDMVLAQFF
J gene: TRBJ2-2; V gene: TRBV7-3; clone size: .; D gene: TRBD2; CDR3 DNA: TGTGCCAGCAGCTTAACTTCTAGCGGGAGGAGGGACACCGGGGAGCTGTTTTTT; CDR3 protein: CASSLTSSGRRDTGELFF